These 16 T cell receptor beta chains were all obtained from the same sample, sequenced in a study of T cells in Graves' hyperthyroidism and ophthalmopathy. The TCR beta CDR3 regions underwent amplification using RNA transcripts as the source. Primed by the HTBI set, a first-round RT-PCR was run on the TCR CDR3. TCRdb fed the multiplex PCR reads into MiXCR, producing one record per CDR3 protein. The sample records hundreds of thousands of distinct CDR3 sequences, more than 15% being singletons. Sequences were obtained from blood. These receptors all stem from a woman between 18 and 29 years old with Graves' hyperthyroidism.

This clonotype has more than one count but fewer than ten. The chain carries TRBV10-3 and TRBJ1-4; 7 nucleotides line up with TRBD1. Trimming at V came to 10 bases and at J to 7 bases, leaving 12 bases not matched to a gene. The CDR3 is 14 residues long. Germline CDR1 and CDR2: ENHRY and SYGVKD. The CDR3 is CATGPQGSLEKLFF. DNA of the CDR3: TGTGCCACCGGGCCACAGGGGTCCCTTGAAAAACTGTTTTTT.

The V and J genes are TRBV9 and TRBJ2-3; 11 bases line up with TRBD2. CDR1 is SGDLS, CDR2 YYNGEE, per germline. The CDR3 spans 18 residues. J was trimmed by 3 bases and V by 4 bases; bases with no gene match: 13. The CDR3 bases are TGTGCCAGCAGCCCACGGCTAGCGGGGGGTCAGAAGACAGATACGCAGTATTTT. Amino acid sequence: CASSPRLAGGQKTDTQYF.

Note on this clonotype: This CDR3 fails to terminate in the conserved phenylalanine or tryptophan, so it likely reflects a read error. This sequence joins TRBV20-1 and TRBJ2-1, with TRBD2 as a possible D gene (6 bases). V lost 5 bases to trimming and J lost 5 bases, with 22 bases between them. The CDR3 totals 16 residues. Germline V CDR1 and CDR2: DFQATT, SNEGSKA (reference sequence). The CDR3 reads CSAGYVLSGDNNEQFL. DNA of the CDR3: TGCAGTGCTGGATATGTGCTTAGCGGAGATAACAATGAGCAGTTCCTC.

This clonotype has ten or more counts. The J gene is TRBJ1-4, the V gene TRBV6-5, with D possibly matching TRBD1 (5 bases). CDR1 and CDR2 from the germline V gene are MNHEY and SVGAGI. The CDR3 is 16 amino acids. With 0 bases removed from V and 8 bases from J, the gap between germline ends came to 16 bases. CDR3 DNA: TGTGCCAGCAGTTACTCCCCCAGGGAGGTAGGCGAAAAACTGTTTTTT. Protein sequence: CASSYSPREVGEKLFF.

This clonotype was found many times. The genes are TRBV3-1 and TRBJ1-5, with unresolved D. Germline values: CDR1 LGHDT, CDR2 YNNKEL (reference sequence). The CDR3 consists of 13 residues. V was pared by 3 bases and J by 4 bases, with 7 bases between. CDR3 in amino acids: CASSHPGNQPQHF. The CDR3, as DNA: TGTGCCAGCAGCCATCCGGGAAATCAGCCCCAGCATTTT.

The chain recombines TRBV7-6 with TRBJ1-6, with D hard to call. V was shortened by 3 bases and J by 10 bases, with 13 bases between the two germline ends. Germline V gene lookup returns CDR1 SGHVS and CDR2 FNYEAQ. This CDR3 is 14 amino acids long. CDR3: CASSFDDRYSPLHF. The CDR3 DNA is TGTGCCAGCAGCTTCGATGATCGGTACTCACCCCTCCACTTT.

Points on this clonotype: One base away lies a much larger clone, so this may be a sequencing read error. The V gene is TRBV10-3, the J gene TRBJ2-7, with 11 bases lining up with TRBD2. This CDR3 region has 16 residues. Germline CDR1 and CDR2: ENHRY and SYGVKD. The CDR3 DNA reads TGTGCCACCAGGAAACCGGGACTAGCGGTGTCCTGCGAGCAGTACTTC. Translating it yields CATRKPGLAVSCEQYF.

This clonotype was seen repeatedly, ten times or more. The rearrangement joins TRBV12-3 or TRBV12-4 to TRBJ1-4; D remains unclear. The CDR3 runs to 14 residues. Between the trimmed V and J ends, which lost 1 base and 5 bases, there was a span of 8 bases. Here the CDR3 DNA reads TGTGCCAGCAGTTTAGGAAGTAAGAATGAAAAACTGTTTTTT. It specifies CASSLGSKNEKLFF.

The gene calls are TRBV20-1 and TRBJ2-2; a possible D gene is TRBD1 (6 bases). Trimming removed 5 bases at V and 6 bases at J, with 13 bases between. Germline lookup yields CDR1 DFQATT and CDR2 SNEGSKA (reference sequence). CDR3 length: 13 amino acids. CDR3 loop: CSAVGDTSGELFF. The DNA of the CDR3 is TGCAGTGCTGTCGGGGACACATCCGGGGAGCTGTTTTTT.

This clonotype was picked up many times. The chain recombines TRBV11-3 with TRBJ2-7; no definite D call. The CDR3 consists of 14 residues. The ends were cut back, 5 bases at V and 0 bases at J, with 11 bases in the middle. CDR1 and CDR2 (germline): SGHNT, YENEEA. CDR3 amino acids: CASSPSAVSYEQYF. CDR3 nucleotides: TGTGCCAGCAGCCCTTCCGCCGTCTCCTACGAGCAGTACTTC. Filled out from reference TRBV11-3 and TRBJ2-7, the complete variable domain reads EAGVVQSPRYKIIEKKQPVAFWCNPISGHNTLYWYLQNLGQGPELLIRYENEEAVDDSQLPKDRFSAERLKGVDSTLKIQPAELGDSAVYLCASSPSAVSYEQYFGPGTRLTVT.

The chain has TRBV14 and TRBJ2-1, with a weak D call TRBD2 (5 bases). The V end was cut by 3 bases, the J end by 6 bases, with 15 bases between. There are 15 residues in the CDR3. CDR1 is SGHDN, CDR2 FVKESK, per germline. The CDR3 spells CASSHWVYGGNEQFF. CDR3 sequence (DNA): TGTGCCAGCAGCCATTGGGTTTACGGAGGCAATGAGCAGTTCTTC.

This clonotype was seen repeatedly, ten times or more. This chain uses TRBV5-1 with TRBJ2-7; no definite D call. The V end was cut by 5 bases, the J end by 2 bases, with 14 bases between. Looked up from germline, CDR1 is SGHRS and CDR2 is YFSETQ. This CDR3 region has 14 residues. CDR3 coding DNA: TGCGCCAGCAGTTATTCGAGTCCGACCTACGAGCAGTACTTC. Translated, it gives CASSYSSPTYEQYF.

This clonotype came up many times. The chain is built from TRBV20-1 and TRBJ1-1; 8 bases line up with TRBD1. V lost 3 bases to trimming and J lost 10 bases; unmatched junction nucleotides: 7. Germline V gene data show CDR1 as DFQATT and CDR2 as SNEGSKA (reference sequence). The CDR3 totals 12 residues. The CDR3 region is CSARTLGTGAFF. The DNA for the CDR3 is TGCAGTGCTAGGACACTGGGGACAGGAGCTTTCTTT.

This clonotype occurred many times. The V and J genes are TRBV6-5 and TRBJ1-1; D perhaps matches TRBD1 (6 bases). There are 18 residues in the CDR3. CDR1 and CDR2 (germline): MNHEY, SVGAGI. Trimming shortened V by 2 bases and J by 1 base, and 20 bases separated the two germline ends. The CDR3 nucleotides are TGTGCCAGCAGTTACGACAGGCCCGACCTCAATTCGAACACTGAAGCTTTCTTT. Translating gives CASSYDRPDLNSNTEAFF.

The table lists this clonotype with many counts. V gene TRBV20-1 combines with J gene TRBJ2-5, with TRBD1 matching over 8 bases. The CDR3 runs to 14 residues. Germline V gene lookup returns CDR1 DFQATT and CDR2 SNEGSKA (reference sequence). Germline trimming cut 6 bases from V and 5 bases from J; bases unmatched to any gene: 11. The CDR3 nucleotides are TGCAGTGCCAAGACAGGGGAAGAGGGGGAGACCCAGTACTTC. Translating gives CSAKTGEEGETQYF.

With regard to this clonotype: The junction shows a germline mismatch at one end, possibly a read error. The chain carries TRBV6-4 and TRBJ2-3; 10 bases are a match to TRBD2. Germline loops: CDR1 MRHNA, CDR2 SNTAGT. This CDR3 has 15 residues. CDR3 residues: CASIDVLAGASTQYF. CDR3 nucleotide sequence: TGTGCCAGCATTGACGTCCTAGCGGGAGCGAGTACGCAGTATTTT.